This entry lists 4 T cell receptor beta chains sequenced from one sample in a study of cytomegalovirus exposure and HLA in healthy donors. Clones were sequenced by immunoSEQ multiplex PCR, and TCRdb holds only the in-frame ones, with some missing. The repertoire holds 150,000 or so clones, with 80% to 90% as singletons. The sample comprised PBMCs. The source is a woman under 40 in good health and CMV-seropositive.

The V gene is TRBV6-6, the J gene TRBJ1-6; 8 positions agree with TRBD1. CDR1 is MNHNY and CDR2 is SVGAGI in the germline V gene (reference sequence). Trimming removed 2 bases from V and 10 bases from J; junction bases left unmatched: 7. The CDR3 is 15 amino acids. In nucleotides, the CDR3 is TGTGCCAGCAGTTACGATGGACAGGGCAGATCACCCCTCCACTTT. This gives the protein CASSYDGQGRSPLHF.

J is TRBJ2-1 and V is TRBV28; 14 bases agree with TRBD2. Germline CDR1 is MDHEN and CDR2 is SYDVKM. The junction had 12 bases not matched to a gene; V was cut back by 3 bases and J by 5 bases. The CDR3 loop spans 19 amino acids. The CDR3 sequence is CASSFPGLAGGGGHNEQFF. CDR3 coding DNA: TGTGCCAGCAGTTTTCCCGGACTAGCGGGGGGAGGGGGCCACAATGAGCAGTTCTTC.

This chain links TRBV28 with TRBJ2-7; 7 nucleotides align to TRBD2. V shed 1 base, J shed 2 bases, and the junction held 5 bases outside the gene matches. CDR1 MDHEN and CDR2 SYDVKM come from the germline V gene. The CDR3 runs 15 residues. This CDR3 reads CASSLYRGRAYEQYF. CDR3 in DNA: TGTGCCAGCAGTTTATACCGGGGGAGGGCCTACGAGCAGTACTTC.

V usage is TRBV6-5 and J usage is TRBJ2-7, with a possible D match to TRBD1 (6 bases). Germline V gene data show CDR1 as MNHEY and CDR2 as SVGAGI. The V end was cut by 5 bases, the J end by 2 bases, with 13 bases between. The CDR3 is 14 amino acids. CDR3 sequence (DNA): TGTGCCAGCAGTCCGAGGGACACAACCTACGAGCAGTACTTC. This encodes CASSPRDTTYEQYF.